This TCR beta chain was recovered during a study of blood T cell repertoires in COVID-19. In the original processing: Amplification from reference gene primers served as the basis for estimated nucleated cell counts. The method was immunoSEQ multiplex PCR; TCRdb's version includes in-frame clones alone and lacks a portion of them. V and J calls plus clone size are reproduced from that table; the DNA served to infer D and trimming. The table lists about 87,000 clones, 70% to 85% of them singletons, with around 4.5% in the top ten. The CDR3 sequence is 15 residues long. V gave up 2 bases and J gave up 2 bases; unmatched junction bases: 1. The germline V gene has CDR1 LGHDT and CDR2 YNNKEL (reference sequence).

The receptor comes from a woman aged 45 to 65 with acute or convalescent COVID-19. The V and J genes are TRBV3-1 (or the pseudogene TRBV3-2) and TRBJ1-2; 11 bases are a match to TRBD1. Sequencing input: peripheral blood. The CDR3 loop reads CASSQRTGGNYGYTF. The CDR3 DNA sequence: TGTGCCAGCAGCCAAAGGACAGGGGGCAACTATGGCTACACCTTC.